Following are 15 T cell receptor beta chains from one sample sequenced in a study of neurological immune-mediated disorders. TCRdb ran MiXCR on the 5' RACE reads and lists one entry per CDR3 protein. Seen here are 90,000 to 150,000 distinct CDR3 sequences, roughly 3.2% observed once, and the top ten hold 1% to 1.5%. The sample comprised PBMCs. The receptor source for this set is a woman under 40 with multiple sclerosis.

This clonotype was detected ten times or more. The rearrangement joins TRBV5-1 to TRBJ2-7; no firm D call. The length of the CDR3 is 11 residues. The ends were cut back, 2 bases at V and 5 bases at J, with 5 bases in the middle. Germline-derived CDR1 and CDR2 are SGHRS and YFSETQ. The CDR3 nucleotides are TGCGCCAGCAGCTTTGGCCACGAGCAGTACTTC. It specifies CASSFGHEQYF.

The CDR3 loop reads CASSFLGELFF. In DNA, the CDR3 is TGTGCCAGCAGCTTTCTCGGGGAGCTGTTTTTT. The chain recombines TRBV5-8 with TRBJ2-2; no definite D call. The germline V gene encodes CDR1 SGHTS and CDR2 YDEGEE. Trimming left V 2 bases short and J 7 bases short, with 3 bases between. This CDR3 contains 11 residues.

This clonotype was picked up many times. The CDR3, as DNA: TGCAGCGCCGGACAGGGGTCCTACGAGCAGTACTTC. It specifies CSAGQGSYEQYF. V gene TRBV29-1 combines with J gene TRBJ2-7; 9 nucleotides match TRBD1. This CDR3 is 12 amino acids long. Trimming cost V 7 bases and J 1 base; bases outside gene matches: 2. Germline V gives CDR1 SQVTM, CDR2 ANQGSEA.

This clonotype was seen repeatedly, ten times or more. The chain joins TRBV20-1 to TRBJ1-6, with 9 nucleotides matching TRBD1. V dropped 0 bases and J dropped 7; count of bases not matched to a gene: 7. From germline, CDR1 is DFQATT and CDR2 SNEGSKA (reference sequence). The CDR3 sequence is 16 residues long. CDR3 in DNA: TGCAGTGCTAGAGAGTTTGGGACAGGGAGGAATTCACCCCTCCACTTT. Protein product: CSAREFGTGRNSPLHF.

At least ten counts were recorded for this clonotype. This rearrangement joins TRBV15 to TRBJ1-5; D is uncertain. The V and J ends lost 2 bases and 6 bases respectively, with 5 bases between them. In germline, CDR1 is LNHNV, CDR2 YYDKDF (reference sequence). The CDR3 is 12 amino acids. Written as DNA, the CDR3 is TGTGCCACCAGCAGACCAGCTCAGCCCCAGCATTTT. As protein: CATSRPAQPQHF.

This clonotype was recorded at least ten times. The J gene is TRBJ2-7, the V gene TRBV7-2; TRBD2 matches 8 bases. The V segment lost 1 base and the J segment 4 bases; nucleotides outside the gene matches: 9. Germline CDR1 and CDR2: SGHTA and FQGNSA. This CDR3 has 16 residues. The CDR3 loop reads CASSLGPASGPYEQYF. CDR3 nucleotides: TGTGCCAGCAGCTTAGGGCCGGCTAGCGGGCCGTACGAGCAGTACTTC.

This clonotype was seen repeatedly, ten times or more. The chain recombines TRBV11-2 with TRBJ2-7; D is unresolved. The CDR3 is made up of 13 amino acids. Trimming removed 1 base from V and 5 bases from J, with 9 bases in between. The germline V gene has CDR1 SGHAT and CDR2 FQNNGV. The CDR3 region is CASSLALRNEQYF. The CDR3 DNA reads TGTGCCAGCAGCTTAGCCCTACGGAACGAGCAGTACTTC.

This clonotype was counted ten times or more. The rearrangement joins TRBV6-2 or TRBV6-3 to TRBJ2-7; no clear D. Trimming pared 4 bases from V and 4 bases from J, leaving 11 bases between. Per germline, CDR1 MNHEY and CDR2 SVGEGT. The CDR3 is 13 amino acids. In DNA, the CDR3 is TGTGCCAGCAGTTGGACGACGGGTTACGAGCAGTACTTC. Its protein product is CASSWTTGYEQYF.

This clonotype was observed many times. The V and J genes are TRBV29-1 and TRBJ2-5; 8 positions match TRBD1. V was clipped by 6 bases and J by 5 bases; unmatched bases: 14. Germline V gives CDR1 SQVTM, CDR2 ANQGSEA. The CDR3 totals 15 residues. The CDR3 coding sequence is TGCAGCGTGACGGACAGGGTTCGATTAGGGGAGACCCAGTACTTC. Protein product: CSVTDRVRLGETQYF.

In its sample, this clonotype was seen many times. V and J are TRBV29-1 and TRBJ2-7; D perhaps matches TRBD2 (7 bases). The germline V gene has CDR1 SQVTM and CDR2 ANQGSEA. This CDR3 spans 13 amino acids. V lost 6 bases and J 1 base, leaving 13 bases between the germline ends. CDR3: CSVGGTLSYEQYF. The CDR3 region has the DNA TGCAGCGTGGGGGGGACACTTTCCTACGAGCAGTACTTC.

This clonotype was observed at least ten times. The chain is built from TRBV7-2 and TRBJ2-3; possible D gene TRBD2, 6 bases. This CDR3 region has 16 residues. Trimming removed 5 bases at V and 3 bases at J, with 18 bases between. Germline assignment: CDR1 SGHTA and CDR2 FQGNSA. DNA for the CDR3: TGTGCCAGCAGCCAACATTATCGGGAGCAGACAGATACGCAGTATTTT. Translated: CASSQHYREQTDTQYF.

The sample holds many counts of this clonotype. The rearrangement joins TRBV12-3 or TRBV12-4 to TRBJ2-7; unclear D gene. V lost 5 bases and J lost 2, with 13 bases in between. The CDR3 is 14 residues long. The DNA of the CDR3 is TGTGCCAGCAGTCAACTAAGCTCCCCCTACGAGCAGTACTTC. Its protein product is CASSQLSSPYEQYF.

CDR3 DNA: TGTGCCAGCAGCCCCGGGACGGGGGGGATCTCTGGAAACACCATATATTTT. Translation: CASSPGTGGISGNTIYF. The chain recombines TRBV9 with TRBJ1-3, with D perhaps TRBD1 (5 bases). The CDR3 extends over 17 amino acids. Trimming took off 4 bases at V and 0 bases at J, with 17 bases between the two ends. CDR1 SGDLS and CDR2 YYNGEE come from the germline V gene.

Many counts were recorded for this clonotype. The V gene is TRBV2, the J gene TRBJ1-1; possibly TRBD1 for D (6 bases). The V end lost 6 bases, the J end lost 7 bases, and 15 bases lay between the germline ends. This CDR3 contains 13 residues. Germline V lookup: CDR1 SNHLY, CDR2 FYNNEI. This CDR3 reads CASRGSLQGEAFF. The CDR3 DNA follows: TGTGCCAGCAGAGGCTCTTTACAGGGTGAAGCTTTCTTT.

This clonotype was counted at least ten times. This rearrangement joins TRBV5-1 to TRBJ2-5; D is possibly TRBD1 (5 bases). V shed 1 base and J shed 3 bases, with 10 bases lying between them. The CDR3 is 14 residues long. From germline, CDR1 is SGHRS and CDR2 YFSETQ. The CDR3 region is CASSLSTAKETQYF. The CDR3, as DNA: TGCGCCAGCAGCTTGTCGACAGCAAAAGAGACCCAGTACTTC.